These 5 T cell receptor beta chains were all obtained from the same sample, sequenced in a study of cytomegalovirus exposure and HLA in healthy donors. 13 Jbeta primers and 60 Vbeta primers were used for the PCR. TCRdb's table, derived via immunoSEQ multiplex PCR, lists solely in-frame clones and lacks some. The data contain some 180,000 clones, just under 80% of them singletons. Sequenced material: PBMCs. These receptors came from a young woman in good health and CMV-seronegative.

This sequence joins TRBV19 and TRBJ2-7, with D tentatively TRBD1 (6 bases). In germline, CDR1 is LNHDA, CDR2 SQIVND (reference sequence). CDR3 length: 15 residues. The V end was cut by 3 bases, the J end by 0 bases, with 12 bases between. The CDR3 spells CASSIRDTNSYEQYF. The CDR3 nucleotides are TGTGCCAGTAGTATCCGGGACACCAACTCCTACGAGCAGTACTTC.

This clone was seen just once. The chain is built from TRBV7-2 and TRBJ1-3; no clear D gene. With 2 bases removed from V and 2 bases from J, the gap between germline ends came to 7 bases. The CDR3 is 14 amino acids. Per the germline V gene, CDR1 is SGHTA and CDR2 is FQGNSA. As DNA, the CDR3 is TGTGCCAGCAGCTTACTGGGCACTGGAAACACCATATATTTT. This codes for CASSLLGTGNTIYF. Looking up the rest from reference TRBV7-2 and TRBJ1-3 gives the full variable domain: GAGVSQSPSNKVTEKGKDVELRCDPISGHTALYWYRQSLGQGLEFLIYFQGNSAPDKSGLPSDRFSAERTGGSVSTLTIQRTQQEDSAVYLCASSLLGTGNTIYFGEGSWLTVV.

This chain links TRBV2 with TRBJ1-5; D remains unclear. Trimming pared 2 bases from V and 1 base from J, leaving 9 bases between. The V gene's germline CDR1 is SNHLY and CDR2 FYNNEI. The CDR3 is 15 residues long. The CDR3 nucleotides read TGTGCCAGCAGTGAACAACACCCGAGCAATCAGCCCCAGCATTTT. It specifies CASSEQHPSNQPQHF.

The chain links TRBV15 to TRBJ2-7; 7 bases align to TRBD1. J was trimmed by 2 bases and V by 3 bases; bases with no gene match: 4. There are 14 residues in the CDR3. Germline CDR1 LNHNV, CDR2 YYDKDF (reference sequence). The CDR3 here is CATSSPGQTYEQYF. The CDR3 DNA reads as TGTGCCACCAGCAGTCCGGGACAGACCTACGAGCAGTACTTC. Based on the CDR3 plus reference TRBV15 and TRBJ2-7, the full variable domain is DAMVIQNPRYQVTQFGKPVTLSCSQTLNHNVMYWYQQKSSQAPKLLFHYYDKDFNNEADTPDNFQSRRPNTSFCFLDIRSPGLGDTAMYLCATSSPGQTYEQYFGPGTRLTVT.

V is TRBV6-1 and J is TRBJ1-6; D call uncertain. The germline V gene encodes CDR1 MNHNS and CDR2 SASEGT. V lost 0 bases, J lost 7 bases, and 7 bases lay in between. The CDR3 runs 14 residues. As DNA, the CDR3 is TGTGCCAGCAGTGAAGCACATCCAAATTCACCCCTCCACTTT. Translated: CASSEAHPNSPLHF.